This T cell receptor (beta chain) derives from a study of preoperative IRX-2 immunotherapy in early breast cancer. Treatment meaning: preoperative locoregional IRX-2 cytokine immunotherapy. The germline V and J ends were trimmed by 0 bases and 7 bases, with 3 bases remaining between them. Germline assignment: CDR1 SEHNR and CDR2 FQNEAQ (reference sequence). The CDR3 totals 12 residues. Clones were sequenced by immunoSEQ multiplex PCR, and TCRdb holds only the in-frame ones, with some missing. This repertoire shows some 59,000 clones, less than 95% found once; its top ten account for roughly 1.8%. Specimen collection occurred from a patient treated with IRX-2 immunotherapy. The rearrangement links TRBV7-9 to TRBJ2-2; D remains unclear. The origin of this receptor is a human donor with breast cancer. CDR3 nucleotide sequence: TGTGCCAGCAGCTTAGCGCTCGGGGAGCTGTTTTTT. Residues: CASSLALGELFF.